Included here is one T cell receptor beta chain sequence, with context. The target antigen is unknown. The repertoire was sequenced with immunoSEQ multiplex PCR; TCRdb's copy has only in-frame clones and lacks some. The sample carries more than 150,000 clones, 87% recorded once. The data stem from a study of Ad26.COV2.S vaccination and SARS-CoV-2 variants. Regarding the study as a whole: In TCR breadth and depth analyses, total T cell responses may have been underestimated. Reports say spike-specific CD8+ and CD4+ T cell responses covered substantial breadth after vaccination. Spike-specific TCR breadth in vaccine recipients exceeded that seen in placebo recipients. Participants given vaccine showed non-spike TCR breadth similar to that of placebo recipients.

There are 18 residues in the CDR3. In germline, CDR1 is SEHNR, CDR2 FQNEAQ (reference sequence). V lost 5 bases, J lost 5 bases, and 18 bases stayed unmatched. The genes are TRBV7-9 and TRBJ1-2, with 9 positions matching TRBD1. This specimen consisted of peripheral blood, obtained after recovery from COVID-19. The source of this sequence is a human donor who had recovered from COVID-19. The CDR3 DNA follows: TGTGCCAGCAGCGAGCTGCCGGTTCCGGGACAGGGTAGATATGGCTACACCTTC. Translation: CASSELPVPGQGRYGYTF.